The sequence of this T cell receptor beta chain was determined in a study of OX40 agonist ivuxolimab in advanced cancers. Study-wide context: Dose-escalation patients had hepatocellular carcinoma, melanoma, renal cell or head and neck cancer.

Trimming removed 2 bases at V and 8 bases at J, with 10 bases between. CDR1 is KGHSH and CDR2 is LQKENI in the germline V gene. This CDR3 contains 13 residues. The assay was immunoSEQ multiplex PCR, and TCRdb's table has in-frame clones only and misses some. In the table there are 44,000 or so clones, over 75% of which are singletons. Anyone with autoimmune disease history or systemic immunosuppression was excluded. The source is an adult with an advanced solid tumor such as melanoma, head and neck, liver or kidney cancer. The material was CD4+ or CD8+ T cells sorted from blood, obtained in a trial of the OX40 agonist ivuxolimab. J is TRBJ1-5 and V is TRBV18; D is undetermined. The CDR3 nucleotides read TGTGCCAGCTCACCAGGCTTCATTGAGCCCCAGCATTTT. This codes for CASSPGFIEPQHF.